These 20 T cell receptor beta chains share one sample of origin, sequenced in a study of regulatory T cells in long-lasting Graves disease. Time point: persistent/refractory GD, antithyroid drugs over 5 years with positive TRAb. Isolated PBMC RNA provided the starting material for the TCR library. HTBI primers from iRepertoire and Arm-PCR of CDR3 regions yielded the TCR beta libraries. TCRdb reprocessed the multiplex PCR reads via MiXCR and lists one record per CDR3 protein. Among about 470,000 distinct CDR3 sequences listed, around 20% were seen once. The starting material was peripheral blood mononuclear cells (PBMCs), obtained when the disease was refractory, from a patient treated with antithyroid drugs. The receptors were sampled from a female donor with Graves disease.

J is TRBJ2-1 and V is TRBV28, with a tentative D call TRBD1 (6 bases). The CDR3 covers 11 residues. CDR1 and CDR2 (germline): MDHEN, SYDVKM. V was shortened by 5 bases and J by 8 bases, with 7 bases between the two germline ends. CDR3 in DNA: TGTGCCAGCAGTCACAGGGATGAGCAGTTCTTC. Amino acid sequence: CASSHRDEQFF.

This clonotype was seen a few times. This CDR3 is CASNKGAQNQPQHF. The CDR3 bases are TGCGCCAGCAACAAAGGAGCCCAAAATCAGCCCCAGCATTTT. The chain recombines TRBV10-2 with TRBJ1-5; D not certain. V dropped 7 bases and J dropped 4 bases, with 14 bases sitting between them. This CDR3 is 14 amino acids long. Per the germline V gene, CDR1 is WSHSY and CDR2 is SAAADI.

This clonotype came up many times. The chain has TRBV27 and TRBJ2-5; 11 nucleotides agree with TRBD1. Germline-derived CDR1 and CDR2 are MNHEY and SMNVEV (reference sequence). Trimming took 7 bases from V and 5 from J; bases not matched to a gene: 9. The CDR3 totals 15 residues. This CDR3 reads CASKTGTGGSETQYF. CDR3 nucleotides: TGTGCCAGCAAGACCGGGACAGGGGGATCGGAGACCCAGTACTTC.

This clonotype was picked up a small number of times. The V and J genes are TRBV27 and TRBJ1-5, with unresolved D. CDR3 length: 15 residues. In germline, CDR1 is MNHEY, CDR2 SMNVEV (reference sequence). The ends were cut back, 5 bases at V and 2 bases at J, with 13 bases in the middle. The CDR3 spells CASSVGSSGNQPQHF. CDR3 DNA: TGTGCCAGCAGTGTGGGGAGTTCGGGCAATCAGCCCCAGCATTTT.

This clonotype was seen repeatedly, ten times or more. The CDR3: CASSLGQVGSSEAFF. Written as DNA, the CDR3 is TGTGCCAGCAGCTTAGGACAGGTCGGGTCGAGTGAAGCTTTCTTT. The chain uses TRBV7-2 and TRBJ1-1, with D perhaps TRBD1 (6 bases). V was clipped by 1 base and J by 7 bases, with 16 bases between them. Germline CDR1 reads SGHTA; CDR2 reads FQGNSA. The CDR3 totals 15 residues.

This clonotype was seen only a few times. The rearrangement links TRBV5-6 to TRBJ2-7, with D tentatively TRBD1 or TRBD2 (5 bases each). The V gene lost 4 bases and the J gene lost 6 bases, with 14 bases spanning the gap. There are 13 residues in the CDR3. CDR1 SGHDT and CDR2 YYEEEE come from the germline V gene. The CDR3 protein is CASSKGRPGEQYF. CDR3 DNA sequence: TGTGCCAGCAGCAAGGGACGGCCTGGCGAGCAGTACTTC.

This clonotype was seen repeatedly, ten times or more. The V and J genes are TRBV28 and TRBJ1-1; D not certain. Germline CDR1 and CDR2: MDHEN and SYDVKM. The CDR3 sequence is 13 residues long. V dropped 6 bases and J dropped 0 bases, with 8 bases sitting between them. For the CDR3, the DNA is TGTGCCAGCAGGAAAAAGATGAACACTGAAGCTTTCTTT. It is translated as CASRKKMNTEAFF.

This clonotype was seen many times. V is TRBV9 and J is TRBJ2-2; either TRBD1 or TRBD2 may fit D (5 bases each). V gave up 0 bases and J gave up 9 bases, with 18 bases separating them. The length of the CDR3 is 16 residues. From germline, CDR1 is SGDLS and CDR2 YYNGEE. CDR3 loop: CASSVGQGVRDWELFF. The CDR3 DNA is TGTGCCAGCAGCGTAGGTCAGGGAGTTAGAGATTGGGAGCTGTTTTTT.

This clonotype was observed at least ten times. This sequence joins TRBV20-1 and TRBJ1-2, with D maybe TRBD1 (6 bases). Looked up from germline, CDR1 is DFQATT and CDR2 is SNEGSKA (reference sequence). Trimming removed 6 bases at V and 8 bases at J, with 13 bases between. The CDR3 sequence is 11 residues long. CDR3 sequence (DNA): TGCAGTGCCGGGGGCGTAAGAGGCTACACCTTC. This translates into CSAGGVRGYTF.

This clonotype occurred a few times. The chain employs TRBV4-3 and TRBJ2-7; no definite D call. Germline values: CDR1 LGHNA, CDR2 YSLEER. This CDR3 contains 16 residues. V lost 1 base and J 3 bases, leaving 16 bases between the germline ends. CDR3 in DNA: TGCGCCAGCAGCCAAGCTCAGACGGAGTTGGGCTACGAGCAGTACTTC. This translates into CASSQAQTELGYEQYF.

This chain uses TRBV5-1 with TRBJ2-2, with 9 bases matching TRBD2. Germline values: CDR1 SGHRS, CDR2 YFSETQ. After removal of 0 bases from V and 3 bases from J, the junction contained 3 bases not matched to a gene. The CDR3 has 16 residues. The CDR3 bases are TGCGCCAGCAGCTTGGGACTAGCGGTTGACACCGGGGAGCTGTTTTTT. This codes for CASSLGLAVDTGELFF.

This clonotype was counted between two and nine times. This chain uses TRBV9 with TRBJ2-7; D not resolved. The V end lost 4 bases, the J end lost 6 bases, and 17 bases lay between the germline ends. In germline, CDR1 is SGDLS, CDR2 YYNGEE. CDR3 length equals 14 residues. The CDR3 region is CASSLGPEQSEQYF. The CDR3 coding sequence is TGTGCCAGCAGCCTAGGACCGGAACAGTCCGAGCAGTACTTC.

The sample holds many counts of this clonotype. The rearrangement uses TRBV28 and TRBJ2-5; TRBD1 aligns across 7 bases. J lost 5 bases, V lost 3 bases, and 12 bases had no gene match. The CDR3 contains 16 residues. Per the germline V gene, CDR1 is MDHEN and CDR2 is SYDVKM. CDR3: CASSFAGRQGRETQYF. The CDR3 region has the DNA TGTGCCAGCAGTTTTGCGGGCCGACAGGGCAGGGAGACCCAGTACTTC.

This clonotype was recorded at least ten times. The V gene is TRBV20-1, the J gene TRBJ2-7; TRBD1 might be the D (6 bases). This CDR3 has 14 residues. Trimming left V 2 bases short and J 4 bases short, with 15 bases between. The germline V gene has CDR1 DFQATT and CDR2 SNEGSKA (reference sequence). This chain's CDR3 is CSARKDSLDYEQYF. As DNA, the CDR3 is TGCAGTGCTAGAAAGGACAGCCTTGATTACGAGCAGTACTTC.

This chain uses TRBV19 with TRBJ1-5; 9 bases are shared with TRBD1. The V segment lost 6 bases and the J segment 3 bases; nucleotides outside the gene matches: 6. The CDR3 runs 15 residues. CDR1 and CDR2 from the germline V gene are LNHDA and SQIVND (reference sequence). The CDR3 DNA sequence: TGTGCCAGTAGGGGGGGACAGGGCCCCAATCAGCCCCAGCATTTT. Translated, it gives CASRGGQGPNQPQHF.

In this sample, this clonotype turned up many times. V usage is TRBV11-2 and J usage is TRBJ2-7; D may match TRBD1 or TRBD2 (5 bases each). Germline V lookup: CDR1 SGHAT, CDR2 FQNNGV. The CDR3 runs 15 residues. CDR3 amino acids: CARGAAFAPNSEQYF. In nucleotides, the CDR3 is TGTGCGAGGGGTGCTGCCTTTGCCCCGAACAGCGAGCAGTACTTC.

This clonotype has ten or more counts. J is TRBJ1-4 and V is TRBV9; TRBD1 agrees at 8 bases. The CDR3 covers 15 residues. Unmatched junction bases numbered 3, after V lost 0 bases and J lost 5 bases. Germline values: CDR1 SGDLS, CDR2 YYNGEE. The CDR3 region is CASSVGRGLNEKLFF. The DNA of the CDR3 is TGTGCCAGCAGCGTAGGCAGGGGGCTCAATGAAAAACTGTTTTTT.

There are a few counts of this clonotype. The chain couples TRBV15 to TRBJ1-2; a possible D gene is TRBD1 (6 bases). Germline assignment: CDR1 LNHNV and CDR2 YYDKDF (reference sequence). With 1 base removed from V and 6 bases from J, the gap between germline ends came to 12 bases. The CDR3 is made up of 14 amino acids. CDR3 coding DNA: TGTGCCACCAGCAGAGCTCAGGGGAGGAATGGCTACACCTTC. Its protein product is CATSRAQGRNGYTF.

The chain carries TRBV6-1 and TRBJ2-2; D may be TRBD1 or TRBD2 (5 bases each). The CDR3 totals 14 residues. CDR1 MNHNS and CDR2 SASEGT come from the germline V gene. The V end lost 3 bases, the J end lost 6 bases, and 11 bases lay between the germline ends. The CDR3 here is CASSENRGPGELFF. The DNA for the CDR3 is TGTGCCAGCAGTGAGAATAGGGGACCCGGGGAGCTGTTTTTT.

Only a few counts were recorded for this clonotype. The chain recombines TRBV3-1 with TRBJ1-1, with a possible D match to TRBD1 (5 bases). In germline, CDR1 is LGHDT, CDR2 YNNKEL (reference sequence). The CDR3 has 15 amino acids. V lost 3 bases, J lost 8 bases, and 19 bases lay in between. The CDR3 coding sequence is TGTGCCAGCAGCCAGGGTATCGACTTGGGACCCGAAGCTTTCTTT. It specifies CASSQGIDLGPEAFF.